These T cell receptor beta chains were read from a single sample in a study of cytomegalovirus exposure and HLA in healthy donors. Sequencing used immunoSEQ multiplex PCR; TCRdb keeps in-frame clones, though not all of them. Of 80,000 or so clones in the sample, 67% were seen once. The sample was PBMCs. The receptors derive from a woman between 45 and 60 years old in good health and CMV-seropositive. CDR3s include the opening cysteine and the closing phenylalanine or tryptophan. D genes are given only for firm matches. Clone size, where shown, is once, few, many, or a class for clones that have expanded.

v_gene	len	abundance	d_gene	j_gene	CDR3nt	CDR3aa
TRBV21-1	16	.	.	TRBJ1-5	TGTGCCAGCAGCAAAACACCTGGGGCAAGCAATCAGCCCCAGCATTTT	CASSKTPGASNQPQHF
TRBV19	14	.	TRBD1	TRBJ1-1	TGTGCCAGTAGTACCCGGTTTGAGACAGGGAAAGCTTTCTTT	CASSTRFETGKAFF
TRBV5-1	15	once	.	TRBJ2-2	TGCGCCAGCAGCATCCAGGGATTAGACACCGGGGAGCTGTTTTTT	CASSIQGLDTGELFF
TRBV20-1	11	.	.	TRBJ2-3	TGCAGTGCTAGTTCGGGTGACACGCAGTATTTT	CSASSGDTQYF
TRBV19	15	few	TRBD1	TRBJ1-2	TGTGCCAGTAGTCGAGAGGGACAGACGATCTATGGCTACACCTTC	CASSREGQTIYGYTF
TRBV2	15	.	.	TRBJ2-5	TGTGCCAGCAGTAGTGGACAGGGCGGGGGAGAGACCCAGTACTTC	CASSSGQGGGETQYF
TRBV5-4	15	.	TRBD2	TRBJ2-5	TGTGCCAGCAGCACCCTGGCTAGCGGCCAAGAGACCCAGTACTTC	CASSTLASGQETQYF
TRBV6-5	15	.	TRBD1	TRBJ1-5	TGTGCCAGCAGTTACTCAGTCAGGGGGAATCAGCCCCAGCATTTT	CASSYSVRGNQPQHF
TRBV6-1	14	.	.	TRBJ2-2	TGTGCCAGCCAAAGGGGGGGCGACACCGGGGAGCTGTTTTTT	CASQRGGDTGELFF
TRBV28	16	.	.	TRBJ2-2	TGTGCCAGCAGTTCCGGAGGGGCCCCGGGGACCGGGGAGCTGTTTTTT	CASSSGGAPGTGELFF
TRBV2	14	.	TRBD1	TRBJ1-5	TGTGCCAGCAGAACGACAGGGGCTGCTCAGCCCCAGCATTTT	CASRTTGAAQPQHF
TRBV10-2	15	.	TRBD2	TRBJ2-7	TGCGCCAGCACCTCTCCCGGGGGGAAATTCGACGAGCAGTACTTC	CASTSPGGKFDEQYF
TRBV18	15	.	.	TRBJ1-4	TGTGCCAGCTCACCTGCCCGGGATGCTAATGAAAAACTGTTTTTT	CASSPARDANEKLFF
TRBV5-1	18	few	.	TRBJ2-5	TGCGCCAGCAGCTTCGGGATCCGGGCCCGGGGAGACCAAGAGACCCAGTACTTC	CASSFGIRARGDQETQYF
TRBV12-5	14	.	.	TRBJ1-5	TGTGCTAGTGGTCAACGACAGGACAATCAGCCCCAGCATTTT	CASGQRQDNQPQHF
TRBV6-4	14	.	.	TRBJ1-2	TGTGCCAGCAGTGGAAACGGGGCTAACTATGGCTACACCTTC	CASSGNGANYGYTF
TRBV7-2	15	.	TRBD1	TRBJ1-5	TGTGCCAGCGCTTTACCCCAGGGGGGCAATCAGCCCCAGCATTTT	CASALPQGGNQPQHF
TRBV7-9	14	.	TRBD1	TRBJ2-1	TGTGCCAGCAGCCTCCGACAGGGTTTTGGTGAGCAGTTCTTC	CASSLRQGFGEQFF
TRBV18	14	.	.	TRBJ2-5	TGTGCCAGCTCACCTCCGACAGAAGAAGAGACCCAGTACTTC	CASSPPTEEETQYF
TRBV9	18	.	.	TRBJ2-2	TGTGCCAGCCGACAAAATCCCGGGGTAGCAGGTGGCACCGGGGAGCTGTTTTTT	CASRQNPGVAGGTGELFF
TRBV4-2	14	few	.	TRBJ1-1	TGTGCCAGCAGCCAAGATGCCGGGAACACTGAAGCTTTCTTT	CASSQDAGNTEAFF
TRBV10-3	11	.	TRBD1	TRBJ1-2	TGTGCCATCGGGACAGTCTATGGCTACACCTTC	CAIGTVYGYTF
TRBV5-1	14	few	TRBD2	TRBJ2-5	TGCGCCAGCAGCTCGGGACTAGCGGTAGAGACCCAGTACTTC	CASSSGLAVETQYF
TRBV29-1	14	once	TRBD1	TRBJ1-5	TGCAGCGTTAGGACAGGGGAGGGCAATCAGCCCCAGCATTTT	CSVRTGEGNQPQHF
TRBV19	12	.	.	TRBJ1-5	TGTGCCAGTGCAGGTGCGAATCAGCCCCAGCATTTT	CASAGANQPQHF
TRBV5-4	15	few	.	TRBJ2-3	TGTGCCAGCAGCGACCCGACTCTAATCCCAGATACGCAGTATTTT	CASSDPTLIPDTQYF
TRBV30	12	.	.	TRBJ1-2	TGTGCCTGGAGTGTTAGTTCCTATGGCTACACCTTC	CAWSVSSYGYTF
TRBV6-6	14	few	.	TRBJ1-6	TGTGCCAGCAAGGGGGGGGTAGAAAATTCACCCCTCCACTTT	CASKGGVENSPLHF
TRBV5-4	13	.	TRBD1	TRBJ1-4	TGTGCCACTTCGGGACAGGGTCTCGGAAAACTGTTTTTT	CATSGQGLGKLFF
TRBV7-3	15	.	TRBD2	TRBJ2-5	TGTGCCAGCAGCTTACTAGCGGGACCTCAAGAGACCCAGTACTTC	CASSLLAGPQETQYF
TRBV4-2	16	few	TRBD1	TRBJ1-6	TGTGCCAGCAGCCAGGCCACAGGGGCGGGTGACTCACCCCTCCACTTT	CASSQATGAGDSPLHF
TRBV7-9	17	once	TRBD2	TRBJ2-1	TGTGCCAGCAGCTTAGCGCGTCTAGCGGGGGGCCGGGACGAGCAGTTCTTC	CASSLARLAGGRDEQFF
TRBV19	15	.	.	TRBJ1-1	TGTGCCAGTAGCCCAGGTGGCCAGTCGAACACTGAAGCTTTCTTT	CASSPGGQSNTEAFF
TRBV4-1	17	.	TRBD2	TRBJ2-5	TGCGCCAGCAGCCAAGACGTACTAGCGGGGGTAAAAGAGACCCAGTACTTC	CASSQDVLAGVKETQYF
TRBV4-1	20	.	TRBD2	TRBJ2-1	TGCGCCAGCAGCCAAGATCTCCCCCTCGGACTAGCGGGGGCTCGGAATGAGCATTTCTTC	CASSQDLPLGLAGARNEHFF
TRBV7-2	15	.	.	TRBJ1-5	TGTGCCAGCAGCTTAGCGGTGTCAGACAATCAGCCCCAGCATTTT	CASSLAVSDNQPQHF
TRBV10-3	13	.	TRBD1	TRBJ2-1	TGTGCCATCAGTGAGGACAGGGGCAATGAGCAGTTCTTC	CAISEDRGNEQFF
TRBV28	15	.	.	TRBJ1-5	TGTGCCAGCAGGGGAAGGACAGAGGGCAATCAGCCCCAGCATTTT	CASRGRTEGNQPQHF
TRBV5-4	11	.	.	TRBJ2-3	TGTGCCAGCAGCGTCGCAGATACGCAGTATTTT	CASSVADTQYF
TRBV5-1	15	.	.	TRBJ2-7	TGCGCCAGCAGCTTGGCTCGGGGAGGATTTGACGAGCAGTACTTC	CASSLARGGFDEQYF
TRBV6-1	13	few	.	TRBJ2-1	TGTGCCAGCAGCCAAACTTCACCCAATGAGCAGTTCTTC	CASSQTSPNEQFF
TRBV27	13	.	TRBD1	TRBJ1-1	TGTGCCAGCCGGGACAGGGAGACAACTGAAGCTTTCTTT	CASRDRETTEAFF
TRBV7-8	17	.	TRBD1	TRBJ2-4	TGTGCCAGCAGCCCAAACGACAGGGGGCTAAGCAAAAACATTCAGTACTTC	CASSPNDRGLSKNIQYF
TRBV5-1	14	.	TRBD2	TRBJ2-3	TGCGCCAGCGCAACTAGCGGGAGCACAGATACGCAGTATTTT	CASATSGSTDTQYF
TRBV9	16	.	TRBD2	TRBJ2-3	TGTGCCAGCAGCTCCCGACTAGCGGCGATAACAGATACGCAGTATTTT	CASSSRLAAITDTQYF
TRBV7-9	16	.	TRBD1	TRBJ2-2	TGTGCCAGCAGCTTAACAGGGACAGGGCCGCCAAGGGAGCTGTTTTTT	CASSLTGTGPPRELFF
TRBV6-6	15	.	.	TRBJ1-5	TGTGCCAGCAGCCCACAGGCCCGTGCCAATCAGCCCCAGCATTTT	CASSPQARANQPQHF
TRBV4-1	15	.	TRBD2	TRBJ2-3	TGCGCCAGCAGCACACTAGCGGCTAGCACAGATACGCAGTATTTT	CASSTLAASTDTQYF
TRBV19	16	few	TRBD1	TRBJ1-5	TGTGCCAGTAGTCTTCTGGACAGGGGAAGCAATCAGCCCCAGCATTTT	CASSLLDRGSNQPQHF
TRBV5-1	15	.	.	TRBJ2-2	TGCGCCAGCAGCTTGAGGGACATCTACACCGGGGAGCTGTTTTTT	CASSLRDIYTGELFF
TRBV25-1	14	.	TRBD1	TRBJ1-1	TGTGCCAGCAGCAGACAGGGTCAGAACACTGAAGCTTTCTTT	CASSRQGQNTEAFF
TRBV5-6	15	.	TRBD1	TRBJ1-1	TGTGCCAGCAGCACCGGGACAGGGATGAACACTGAAGCTTTCTTT	CASSTGTGMNTEAFF
TRBV13	14	few	.	TRBJ2-5	TGTGCCAGCAGCTTCCGGGACTCCCTCGAGACCCAGTACTTC	CASSFRDSLETQYF
TRBV7-2	13	.	.	TRBJ1-4	TGTGCCAGCAGCTTACAGGGTGATGAAAAACTGTTTTTT	CASSLQGDEKLFF
TRBV9	17	.	TRBD2	TRBJ2-3	TGTGCCAGCAGCGTAGAGGGGCGGGGGGCCCCCACAGATACGCAGTATTTT	CASSVEGRGAPTDTQYF